A selection of T cell receptor beta chains follows, all from one sample in a study of blood T cells in healthy people across ages. A single record per CDR3 protein comes from TCRdb applying MiXCR to the 5' RACE reads. The sample has about 1 million distinct CDR3 sequences; 45% are singletons. Sequences were obtained from blood. These receptors were obtained from a woman aged 60-75 years in good health. CDR3s include the opening cysteine and the closing phenylalanine or tryptophan. The order of the fields is clone size, J gene, V gene, D gene, CDR3 protein, CDR3 DNA. A D gene is named only where the DNA matches it firmly. Rows may omit the clone size; those that give it use once, few, many or a size class.

>NA|TRBJ2-2|TRBV27|NA
CASSGGQDVIGELFF
TGTGCCAGCAGTGGCGGACAAGACGTGATCGGGGAGCTGTTTTTT
>few|TRBJ2-6|TRBV20-1|TRBD1
CSAKRRGGTSSGANVLTF
TGCAGTGCCAAACGACGAGGGGGCACTTCCTCTGGGGCCAACGTCCTGACTTTC
>few|TRBJ1-1|TRBV7-9|NA
CASRVTSNTEAFF
TGTGCCAGCAGGGTGACGTCTAACACTGAAGCTTTCTTT
>NA|TRBJ2-3|TRBV27|NA
CASSPRDATDTQYF
TGTGCCAGCAGCCCCCGGGACGCCACAGATACGCAGTATTTT
>few|TRBJ2-1|TRBV20-1|TRBD2
CSAKREADEQFF
TGCAGTGCAAAGCGGGAGGCTGATGAGCAGTTCTTC
>NA|TRBJ2-7|TRBV7-2|NA
CASSLKVRLEQYF
TGTGCCAGCAGCTTAAAGGTCAGGTTAGAGCAGTACTTC
>few|TRBJ2-3|TRBV12-3/TRBV12-4|NA
CASSLRPSATADTQYF
TGTGCCAGCAGTCTCCGGCCTAGCGCCACGGCAGATACGCAGTATTTT
>few|TRBJ2-5|TRBV12-5|TRBD2
CASGLVGPAGRDQETQYF
TGTGCTAGTGGTTTGGTAGGGCCGGCAGGGAGGGACCAAGAGACCCAGTACTTC
>NA|TRBJ2-3|TRBV29-1|TRBD1
CSVGQGSDTQYF
TGCAGCGTGGGACAGGGGTCAGATACGCAGTATTTT
>NA|TRBJ2-1|TRBV12-3/TRBV12-4|TRBD1
CASSLTQTGVRNEQFF
TGTGCCAGCAGTTTAACTCAGACAGGGGTCAGGAATGAGCAGTTCTTC
>once|TRBJ2-7|TRBV10-2|NA
CASSDSGLYEQYF
TGCGCCAGCAGTGATTCCGGGCTCTACGAGCAGTACTTC
>NA|TRBJ2-1|TRBV5-1|NA
CASSGGVRDSHNEQFF
TGCGCCAGCAGCGGAGGGGTGCGGGACTCACACAATGAGCAGTTCTTC
>few|TRBJ2-7|TRBV6-6|TRBD1
CASRPAQGEGLYF
TGTGCCAGCAGACCAGCACAGGGGGAAGGCCTGTACTTC
>NA|TRBJ1-1|TRBV19|TRBD1
CASSARRQGVTNTEAFF
TGTGCCAGTAGTGCCCGTCGACAGGGGGTGACGAACACTGAAGCTTTCTTT
>NA|TRBJ2-1|TRBV29-1|NA
CSAAGTWGNEQFF
TGCAGCGCAGCCGGGACGTGGGGCAATGAGCAGTTCTTC
>NA|TRBJ2-3|TRBV20-1|TRBD1
CSARGDRGGTDTQYF
TGCAGTGCTAGAGGAGACAGGGGCGGCACAGATACGCAGTATTTT
>few|TRBJ2-3|TRBV12-3/TRBV12-4|NA
CASRGLSGSSTDTQYF
TGTGCCAGCAGAGGCTTGAGCGGCTCTAGCACAGATACGCAGTATTTT
>NA|TRBJ2-1|TRBV4-2|NA
CASSRKWGADYNEQFF
TGTGCCAGCAGCCGGAAGTGGGGCGCGGACTACAATGAGCAGTTCTTC
>few|TRBJ2-6|TRBV12-3/TRBV12-4|TRBD1
CASNLKTGAASGANVLTF
TGTGCCAGCAACCTGAAGACAGGGGCTGCCTCTGGGGCCAACGTCCTGACTTTC
>many|TRBJ1-5|TRBV7-9|NA
CASSPGTLGQPQHF
TGTGCCAGCAGCCCCGGGACGTTGGGGCAGCCCCAGCATTTT
>NA|TRBJ2-1|TRBV20-1|TRBD2
CSASRSSGRISYNEQFF
TGCAGTGCTAGCAGGTCTAGCGGGAGAATTTCCTACAATGAGCAGTTCTTC
>few|TRBJ2-2|TRBV6-4|NA
CASSAMDNTGELFF
TGTGCCAGCAGTGCTATGGACAACACCGGGGAGCTGTTTTTT
>few|TRBJ1-6|TRBV4-1|TRBD1
CASSYQGALPIDSPLHF
TGCGCCAGCAGCTACCAGGGGGCCCTTCCAATTGATTCACCCCTCCACTTT
>many|TRBJ1-6|TRBV9|NA
CASSIGGNNSPLHF
TGTGCCAGCAGCATAGGAGGGAATAATTCACCCCTCCACTTT
>NA|TRBJ2-4|TRBV20-1|NA
CSATYQGSGIQYF
TGCAGTGCTACCTATCAGGGTTCGGGCATTCAGTACTTC
>few|TRBJ2-1|TRBV5-1|TRBD2
CASSFEGLATNEQFF
TGCGCCAGCAGCTTTGAAGGACTAGCCACCAATGAGCAGTTCTTC
>once|TRBJ2-1|TRBV27|NA
CASSSRVTSPYNEQFF
TGTGCCAGCAGTTCAAGGGTTACGTCCCCCTACAATGAGCAGTTCTTC
>NA|TRBJ1-1|TRBV29-1|TRBD1
CSVDPVGTGTEAFF
TGCAGCGTTGACCCTGTCGGGACAGGCACTGAAGCTTTCTTT
>NA|TRBJ2-7|TRBV29-1|TRBD1
CSVEFVEGTVVSYEQYF
TGCAGCGTTGAGTTTGTCGAGGGGACAGTCGTCTCCTACGAGCAGTACTTT
>NA|TRBJ2-7|TRBV7-2|TRBD1
CASSQGGQGGMAQYF
TGTGCCAGCAGCCAGGGGGGACAGGGCGGAATGGCCCAGTACTTC
>NA|TRBJ2-7|TRBV2|NA
CASMRTASVLSYEQYF
TGTGCCAGCATGAGGACAGCCTCAGTTTTATCCTACGAGCAGTACTTC
>NA|TRBJ2-3|TRBV2|NA
CASSGATLADTQYF
TGTGCCAGCAGTGGGGCTACCTTGGCGGATACGCAGTATTTT
>NA|TRBJ2-1|TRBV24-1|TRBD2
CATSDRYSGRKYNEQFF
TGTGCCACCAGTGACCGATATAGCGGGAGGAAATACAATGAGCAGTTCTTC
>NA|TRBJ2-1|TRBV9|TRBD2
CASSVSTSGFYNERFF
TGTGCCAGCAGCGTATCAACTAGCGGGTTTTACAATGAGCGGTTCTTC
>NA|TRBJ2-3|TRBV11-2|TRBD1
CASSPSGDRGRNTQYF
TGTGCCAGCAGCCCAAGCGGGGACAGGGGTCGAAATACGCAGTATTTT
>few|TRBJ1-1|TRBV25-1|NA
CASSDLGRGPLGTEAFF
TGTGCCAGCAGTGACTTGGGCAGGGGACCCCTTGGAACTGAAGCTTTCTTT
>NA|TRBJ2-1|TRBV7-2|TRBD2
CASSSSSGSFTVNEQFF
TGTGCCAGCAGCTCATCTAGCGGGAGCTTTACAGTCAATGAGCAGTTCTTC
>few|TRBJ2-3|TRBV29-1|TRBD2
CSVEGSGGVEYF
TGCAGCGTTGAGGGTAGCGGGGGGGTGGAGTATTTT
>few|TRBJ2-2|TRBV2|TRBD1
CASSVDRGYTGELFF
TGTGCCAGCAGTGTTGACAGGGGGTACACCGGGGAGCTGTTTTTT
>NA|TRBJ2-6|TRBV6-5|TRBD2
CASSYSSGGSGANVLTF
TGTGCCAGCAGTTACTCGTCGGGGGGCTCTGGGGCCAACGTCCTGACTTTC